This T cell receptor (beta chain) was recorded in a study of cytomegalovirus exposure and HLA in healthy donors. Study in general: Out of about 170 million T cells, an earlier analysis found over 100 million unique TCR beta sequences in total.

V lost 4 bases to trimming and J lost 3 bases; unmatched junction nucleotides: 17. This CDR3 is 18 amino acids long. Germline CDR1 SGHTA, CDR2 FQGNSA. Study observations and caveats: For cytomegalovirus status, the classifier reportedly gave diagnoses with high specificity and sensitivity. The authors later linked a missense DCLRE1C variant to TCR beta V- and J-gene trimming. Within an earlier analysis, most TCR beta V segments proved productive either about 90% or about 30% of the time.

About this clone: The antigen is undetermined.

The PCR contained 60 Vbeta and 13 Jbeta primers. Profiling relied on immunoSEQ multiplex PCR, and the TCRdb table lists in-frame clones only, not all of them. The sample yields about 51,000 clones, 81% seen once. The sequenced sample consisted of PBMCs. This clonotype was obtained from a boy aged 5 to 17 in good health and CMV-seropositive. V gene TRBV7-2 combines with J gene TRBJ2-5, with 7 bases that match TRBD2. CDR3 protein: CASSSGLVRFGRKETQYF. CDR3 DNA: TGTGCCAGCAGCTCAGGACTAGTGAGGTTTGGGCGGAAAGAGACCCAGTACTTC.